Listed below are T cell receptor beta chains from one sample, sequenced in a study of cytomegalovirus exposure and HLA in healthy donors. Using immunoSEQ multiplex PCR, the repertoire was profiled, and TCRdb retains in-frame clones only, with some absent. This sample has around 160,000 clones; around three quarters occur once, and the top ten carry 3%. Sequenced input: PBMCs. Receptor source: a man aged 40-55 years in good health and CMV-seropositive. CDR3s include the opening cysteine and the closing phenylalanine or tryptophan. The D gene is left open where the match is weak. Part of the rows lack a size; the others show once, few, many or a class for expanded clones.

CDR3 DNA | CDR3 protein | clone size | V gene | D gene | J gene
TGTGCCAGCAGTGATACTACAGGGGGCACTGAAGCTTTCTTT | CASSDTTGGTEAFF | . | TRBV25-1 | TRBD1 | TRBJ1-1
TGTGCCAGCAGTTCAGCGGGAGGGGGGGAGACCCAGTACTTC | CASSSAGGGETQYF | . | TRBV27 | TRBD2 | TRBJ2-5
TGTGCCTGGATTCTTCAGGGTAGCACTGAAGCTTTCTTT | CAWILQGSTEAFF | . | TRBV30 | . | TRBJ1-1
TGTGCCAGCAGATCGGGACAGGGGGCGTCCTACGAGCAGTACTTC | CASRSGQGASYEQYF | few | TRBV6-1 | TRBD1 | TRBJ2-7
TGTGCCAGTAGTATCCCGGGACAGGGTAGCAATCAGCCCCAGCATTTT | CASSIPGQGSNQPQHF | . | TRBV19 | TRBD1 | TRBJ1-5
TGTGCCAGCAGCGCGGGTCGGGAGAGGAGAAACATTCAGTACTTC | CASSAGRERRNIQYF | . | TRBV27 | . | TRBJ2-4
TGTGCCAGCAGCTCCCAGACAGGGTGGCAGAGCTCCTATAATTCACCCCTCCACTTT | CASSSQTGWQSSYNSPLHF | . | TRBV11-2 | TRBD1 | TRBJ1-6
TGCAGCGTTGAAGGAGGGCGCGACTACGAGCAGTACTTC | CSVEGGRDYEQYF | . | TRBV29-1 | . | TRBJ2-7
TGTGCCAGCAGTTTAGGACAGGGGACCGGGGAGCTGTTTTTT | CASSLGQGTGELFF | . | TRBV2 | TRBD1 | TRBJ2-2
TGTGCCAGCAGCGCACAGGGAGCCGCCTACAATGAGCAGTTCTTC | CASSAQGAAYNEQFF | . | TRBV5-4 | . | TRBJ2-1
TGTGCCAGCAGCTACCAAGCGGGAAACTACAATGAGCAGTTCTTC | CASSYQAGNYNEQFF | . | TRBV6-1 | TRBD2 | TRBJ2-1
TGTGCCGGTACAGGGGGCCCTAACACTGAAGCTTTCTTT | CAGTGGPNTEAFF | . | TRBV18 | TRBD1 | TRBJ1-1
TGCGCCAGCAGCCAAGATCCAGGGGGATTCTATGGCTACACCTTC | CASSQDPGGFYGYTF | . | TRBV4-3 | TRBD1 | TRBJ1-2
TGTGCCAGCAGCGACAGAGGGACAGGGGTCCGCGAGCAGTACTTC | CASSDRGTGVREQYF | . | TRBV5-4 | TRBD1 | TRBJ2-7
TGTGCCAGCCATTTCAAAAACATTCAGTACTTC | CASHFKNIQYF | . | TRBV6-1 | . | TRBJ2-4
TGTGCCAGCAGTCTACAGGGGAACCAAGAGACCCAGTACTTC | CASSLQGNQETQYF | . | TRBV6-6 | TRBD1 | TRBJ2-5
TGTGCCAGCAGCTTGGGGCCTTCCTCTGGGGCCAACGTCCTGACTTTC | CASSLGPSSGANVLTF | few | TRBV5-6 | . | TRBJ2-6
TGCAGCGTCTCGACTAGCGGGAGAAACGAGCAGTACTTC | CSVSTSGRNEQYF | few | TRBV29-1 | TRBD2 | TRBJ2-7
TGTGCCAGCAGCCTTCATCCGGGGGGCGCATACGAGCAGTACTTC | CASSLHPGGAYEQYF | . | TRBV5-6 | . | TRBJ2-7
TGTGCCAGTAGTCAACGGGAGACCCAGTACTTC | CASSQRETQYF | once | TRBV19 | . | TRBJ2-5
TGTGCCAGCAGCTTAGTCCAGGGTAGCTACGAGCAGTACTTC | CASSLVQGSYEQYF | few | TRBV11-2 | . | TRBJ2-7
TGTGCCAGCAACCCCTCTGGAGGGTACGAGCAGTACTTC | CASNPSGGYEQYF | . | TRBV14 | . | TRBJ2-7
TGTGCCAGCAGCCTTAGGGGGGGGCTAGCGACCAAGGGGGAGACCCAGTACTTC | CASSLRGGLATKGETQYF | once | TRBV7-8 | . | TRBJ2-5
TGTGCCAGCACCCCCCGCGGGGGCAGCTCCTACAATGAGCAGTTCTTC | CASTPRGGSSYNEQFF | . | TRBV5-6 | . | TRBJ2-1
TGTGCCAGCAGCTTGTCACTAGCGGGAGGCTCATCCTACAATGAGCAGTTCTTC | CASSLSLAGGSSYNEQFF | . | TRBV5-4 | TRBD2 | TRBJ2-1
TGCGCCAGCACCCTTGGGACTCGCTACGAGCAGTACTTC | CASTLGTRYEQYF | . | TRBV10-2 | . | TRBJ2-7
TGTGCCAGCAGCCCCTCTAGATCGCGGGAGACCCAGTACTTC | CASSPSRSRETQYF | . | TRBV7-9 | . | TRBJ2-5
TGCGCCAGCAGGGACGACTTGGGACAGGCATCGACATATGGCTACACCTTC | CASRDDLGQASTYGYTF | once | TRBV10-2 | TRBD1 | TRBJ1-2
TGCGCCAGCAGTGAGCAGGGATTAGGCTACACCTTC | CASSEQGLGYTF | . | TRBV10-2 | . | TRBJ1-2
TGTGCCATCAGTGATCCGGACTACACGACCAGCTCCTACGAGCAGTACTTC | CAISDPDYTTSSYEQYF | . | TRBV10-3 | . | TRBJ2-7
TGTGCCAGCAGTTACGGGCGTTTGGGGGCTGAGACCCAGTACTTC | CASSYGRLGAETQYF | few | TRBV6-5 | . | TRBJ2-5
TGTGCCAGCAGCCAAGATGGCAGGCCCTATGGCTACACCTTC | CASSQDGRPYGYTF | . | TRBV14 | . | TRBJ1-2
TGTGCCAGCAGTTATACCTACGAGCAGTACTTC | CASSYTYEQYF | . | TRBV5-4 | . | TRBJ2-7
TGTGCCAGCAGCTTATCGTCAGGGGGGGAGACCCAGTACTTC | CASSLSSGGETQYF | . | TRBV7-9 | . | TRBJ2-5
TGTGCCAGCCGGGACAGTCATACGCAGTATTTT | CASRDSHTQYF | . | TRBV6-5 | TRBD1 | TRBJ2-3
TGTGCCAGCAGCCTGGGTCGGGATTTCAATCAGCCCCAGCATTTT | CASSLGRDFNQPQHF | few | TRBV7-9 | . | TRBJ1-5
TGTTCCAGCAGTTCGGACAGGGGGCAGACCGGGGAGCTGTTTTTT | CSSSSDRGQTGELFF | . | TRBV7-9 | TRBD1 | TRBJ2-2
TGTGCCAGCAGCTCGAACTTAGCGGGAGGCACAGATACGCAGTATTTT | CASSSNLAGGTDTQYF | . | TRBV7-8 | TRBD2 | TRBJ2-3
TGCGCCAGCAGCCCAGGGACGGGGAGGTACAATGAGCAGTTCTTC | CASSPGTGRYNEQFF | . | TRBV4-1 | . | TRBJ2-1
TGTGCCAGCAGCTCCACTAGCGGGGGGCTCTACGAGCAGTACTTC | CASSSTSGGLYEQYF | . | TRBV11-2 | TRBD2 | TRBJ2-7
TGTGCCAGTAGTATGCCGACTAGTTGGTCCCACGATGAGCAGTTCTTC | CASSMPTSWSHDEQFF | . | TRBV19 | . | TRBJ2-1
TGTGCCAGCAGCGCCAACAGGGTGAACACTGAAGCTTTCTTT | CASSANRVNTEAFF | . | TRBV9 | . | TRBJ1-1